These 7 T cell receptor beta chains originate from one sample sequenced in a study of T cell changes during pregnancy in multiple sclerosis. This table comes from immunoSEQ multiplex PCR, and its TCRdb copy is limited to in-frame clones, with some not included. Among tens of thousands of clones, roughly 87% were seen once, and the ten largest hold approximately 1.2%. Sample: CD4+ T cells from peripheral blood mononuclear cells, taken in the first trimester of pregnancy. These receptors all stem from a female donor with multiple sclerosis, enrolled in a pregnancy study.

The chain combines TRBV28 with TRBJ1-2; 9 nucleotides line up with TRBD1. The germline CDR1 and CDR2 sequences are MDHEN and SYDVKM. Trimming removed 6 bases from V and 8 bases from J; junction bases left unmatched: 7. This CDR3 has 13 amino acids. CDR3: CASSTQGARGYTF. As DNA, the CDR3 is TGTGCCAGCAGCACACAGGGGGCGCGGGGCTACACCTTC.

J is TRBJ2-3 and V is TRBV7-6; D may be TRBD1 (6 bases). Trimming took off 3 bases at V and 3 bases at J, with 10 bases between the two ends. This CDR3 has 14 amino acids. Looked up from germline, CDR1 is SGHVS and CDR2 is FNYEAQ. The CDR3 coding sequence is TGTGCCAGCAGCTTGGGCAGGGGTACAGATACGCAGTATTTT. Amino acid sequence: CASSLGRGTDTQYF.

This clone was observed a handful of times. The CDR3 spells CASSLVDSQTGELFF. CDR3 nucleotides: TGCGCCAGCAGCTTGGTGGACAGCCAAACCGGGGAGCTGTTTTTT. This chain uses TRBV5-1 with TRBJ2-2, with D possibly TRBD1 on 6 matching bases. The germline gives CDR1 SGHRS, CDR2 YFSETQ. V was shortened by 0 bases and J by 5 bases, with 11 bases between the two germline ends. This CDR3 contains 15 residues.

The J gene is TRBJ2-1, the V gene TRBV21-1; TRBD2 is the table's D call, not checked against the DNA. TRBV21-1 is deemed a pseudogene. The CDR3 is 17 residues long. The CDR3 sequence: CASSKVPRMGGYNEQFF. CDR3 bases: TGTGCCAGCAGCAAAGTTCCCCGGATGGGAGGCTACAATGAGCAGTTCTTC.

This chain uses TRBV28 with TRBJ2-7, with 7 bases identical to TRBD1. J gave up 2 bases and V 6 bases, and 16 bases lay outside the gene matches. Germline V gives CDR1 MDHEN, CDR2 SYDVKM. This CDR3 spans 17 amino acids. The DNA for the CDR3 is TGTGCCAGCAGCACCAACGCCGGGACAGTCATAGCCTACGAGCAGTACTTC. It yields the protein CASSTNAGTVIAYEQYF.

The chain couples TRBV7-3 to TRBJ2-2; D call uncertain. Trimming cost V 2 bases and J 1 base, with 8 bases left between them. Germline V gives CDR1 SGHTA, CDR2 FQGTGA. The CDR3 has 15 amino acids. This CDR3 is CASSLGGENTGELFF. In DNA, the CDR3 is TGTGCCAGCAGCTTAGGCGGAGAGAACACCGGGGAGCTGTTTTTT.

The chain couples TRBV28 to TRBJ1-1, with 8 bases identical to TRBD1. Germline CDR1 and CDR2: MDHEN and SYDVKM. J lost 1 base, V lost 6 bases, and 7 bases had no gene match. The CDR3 runs to 15 residues. Written as DNA, the CDR3 is TGTGCCAGCAGAGAAAGGGACAGGCCGAACACTGAAGCTTTCTTT. Protein: CASRERDRPNTEAFF.